This T cell receptor (beta chain) was obtained from a study of vaccination and CD4 T cells after COVID-19. At the level of the study: Convalescent donors: six male, four female; seven Caucasian, two Asian, one multiracial, two Hispanic.

Study-wide findings and caveats: It was observed that, in convalescent patients, a median around 90% of reactive clones arose only post-vaccination. A nonsignificant median increase from 21 to 38 SARS-CoV-2-reactive clonotypes was observed.

For this clonotype: Its specificity is unknown.

Treatment described: approximately 10-day PBMC culture with coronavirus spike peptide pools or control peptides (ViraFEST assay). The J segment lost 0 bases and the V segment lost 0 bases, leaving 6 bases of the junction unmatched. The CDR3 is 17 residues long. From germline, CDR1 is MGHRA and CDR2 YSYEKL. With the Oncomine TCR Beta short-read assay, DNA from cultured CD4+ T cells was sequenced. Scientists extracted genomic DNA from CD4+ T cells grown in culture. One entry per CDR3 protein results from TCRdb running MiXCR on the PCR reads. Among about 26,000 distinct CDR3 sequences, less than 65% were seen once, and the ten largest hold less than 6%.

The sample taken for sequencing was CD4+ T cells from blood, cultured in vitro. V is TRBV4-1 and J is TRBJ2-3, with 7 bases that match TRBD2. The receptor was isolated from a human donor who had recovered from COVID-19. CDR3 loop: CASSQDSFSGSTDTQYF. The CDR3 nucleotides are TGCGCCAGCAGCCAAGATTCCTTTAGCGGGAGCACAGATACGCAGTATTTT.